This T cell receptor beta chain derives from a study of beta chain features in type 1 diabetes. As for the study in general: Examined across all samples were some 110 million sorted cells. Study conclusions and caveats: Researchers reported that naive, central memory and Treg TCRB repertoires appeared more similar in patients than in healthy donors.

This CDR3 has 12 amino acids. Germline CDR1 MNHEY, CDR2 SVGAGI. Trimming stripped 8 bases from V and 1 base from J, with 7 bases between. Expressed TCRB transcripts were sequenced because the entire RNA isolate underwent reverse transcription. The repertoire was sequenced with immunoSEQ multiplex PCR; TCRdb's copy has only in-frame clones and lacks some. This table has some 400,000 clones, around 16% appearing once. Turning to this clone: No antigen is known for it.

Sequencing was performed on naive CD4+ T cells from blood. The rearrangement joins TRBV6-5 to TRBJ2-3, with D possibly TRBD2 on 6 matching bases. This TCR came from a woman aged 18 to 35 in good health. The CDR3 DNA is TGTGCCAGCTCGGGGGGCACAGATACGCAGTATTTT. It yields the protein CASSGGTDTQYF.